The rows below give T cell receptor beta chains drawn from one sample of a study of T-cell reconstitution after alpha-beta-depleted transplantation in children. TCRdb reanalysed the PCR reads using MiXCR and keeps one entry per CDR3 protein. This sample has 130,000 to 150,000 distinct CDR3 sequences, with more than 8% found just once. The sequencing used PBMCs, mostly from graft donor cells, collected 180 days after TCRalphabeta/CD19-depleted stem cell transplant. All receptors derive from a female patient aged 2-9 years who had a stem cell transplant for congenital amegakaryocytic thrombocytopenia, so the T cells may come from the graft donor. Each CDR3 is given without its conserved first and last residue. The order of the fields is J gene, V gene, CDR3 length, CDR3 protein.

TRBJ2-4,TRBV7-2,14,ASSFQTGGYLNIQY
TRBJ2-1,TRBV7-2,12,ASSLGGTVVEQF
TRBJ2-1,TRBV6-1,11,ASSKTGLNEQF
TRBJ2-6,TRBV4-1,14,ASSQRTGSRANVLT
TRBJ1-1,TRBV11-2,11,ASSRTWQGEAF
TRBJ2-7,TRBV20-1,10,SAGTGEFEQY
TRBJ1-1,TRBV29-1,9,SGRFYTEAF
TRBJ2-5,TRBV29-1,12,SVETEQRGETQY
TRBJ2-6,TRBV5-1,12,ASGTNSGANGLT
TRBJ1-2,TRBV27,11,ASSFASDYGYT
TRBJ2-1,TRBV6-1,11,ASRQTGDNEQF
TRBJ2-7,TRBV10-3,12,AISESRDGDEQY
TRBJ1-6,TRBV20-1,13,SASLGSSYNSPLH
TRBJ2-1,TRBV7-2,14,ASSVQLAGIYNEQF